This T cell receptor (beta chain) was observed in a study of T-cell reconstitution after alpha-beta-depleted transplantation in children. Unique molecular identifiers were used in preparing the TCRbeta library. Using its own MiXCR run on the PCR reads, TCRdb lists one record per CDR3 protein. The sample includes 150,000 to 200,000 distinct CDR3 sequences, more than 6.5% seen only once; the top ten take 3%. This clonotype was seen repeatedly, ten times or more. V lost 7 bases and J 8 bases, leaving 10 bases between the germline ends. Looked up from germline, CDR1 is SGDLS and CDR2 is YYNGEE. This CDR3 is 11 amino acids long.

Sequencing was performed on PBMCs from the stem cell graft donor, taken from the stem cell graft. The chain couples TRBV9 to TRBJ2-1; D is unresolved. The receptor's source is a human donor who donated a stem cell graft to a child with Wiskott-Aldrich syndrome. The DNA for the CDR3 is TGTGCCAGCGGGCGGTGGGATGAGCAGTTCTTC. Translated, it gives CASGRWDEQFF.